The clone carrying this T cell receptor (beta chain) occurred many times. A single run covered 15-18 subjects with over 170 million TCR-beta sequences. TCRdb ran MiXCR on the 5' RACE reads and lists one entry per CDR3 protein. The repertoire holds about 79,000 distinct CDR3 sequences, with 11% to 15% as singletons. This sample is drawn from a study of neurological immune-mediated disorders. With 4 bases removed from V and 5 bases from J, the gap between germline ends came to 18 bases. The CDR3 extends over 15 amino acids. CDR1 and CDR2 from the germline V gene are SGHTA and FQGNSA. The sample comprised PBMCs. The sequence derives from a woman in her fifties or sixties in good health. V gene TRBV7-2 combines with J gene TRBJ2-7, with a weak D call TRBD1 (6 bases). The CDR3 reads CASSSIYGGPHEQYF. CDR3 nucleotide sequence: TGTGCCAGCAGCTCGATATATGGGGGCCCCCACGAGCAGTACTTC.